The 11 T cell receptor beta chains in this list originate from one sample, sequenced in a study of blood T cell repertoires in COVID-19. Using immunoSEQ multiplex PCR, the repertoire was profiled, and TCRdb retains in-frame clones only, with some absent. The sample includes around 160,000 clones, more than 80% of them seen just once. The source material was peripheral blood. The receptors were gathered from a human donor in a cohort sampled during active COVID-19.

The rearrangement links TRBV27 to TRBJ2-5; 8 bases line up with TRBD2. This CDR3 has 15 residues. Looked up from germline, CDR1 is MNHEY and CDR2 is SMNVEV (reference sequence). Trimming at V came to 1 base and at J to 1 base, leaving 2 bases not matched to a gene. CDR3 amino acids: CASSLLREAQETQYF. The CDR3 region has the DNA TGTGCCAGCAGTTTATTGCGGGAGGCCCAAGAGACCCAGTACTTC.

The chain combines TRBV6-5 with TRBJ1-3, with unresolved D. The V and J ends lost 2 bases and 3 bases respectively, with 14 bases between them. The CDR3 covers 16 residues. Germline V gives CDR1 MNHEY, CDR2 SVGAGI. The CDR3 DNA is TGTGCCAGCAGTTACCCTCCCCGAGCTGGTGGAAACACCATATATTTT. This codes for CASSYPPRAGGNTIYF.

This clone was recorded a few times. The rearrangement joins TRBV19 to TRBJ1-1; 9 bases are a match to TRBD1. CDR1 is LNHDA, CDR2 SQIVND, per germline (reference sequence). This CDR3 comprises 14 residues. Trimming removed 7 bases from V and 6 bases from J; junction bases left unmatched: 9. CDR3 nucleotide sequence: TGTGCCAGTAACCCTCAATACAGGGGGCCTGAAGCTTTCTTT. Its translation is CASNPQYRGPEAFF.

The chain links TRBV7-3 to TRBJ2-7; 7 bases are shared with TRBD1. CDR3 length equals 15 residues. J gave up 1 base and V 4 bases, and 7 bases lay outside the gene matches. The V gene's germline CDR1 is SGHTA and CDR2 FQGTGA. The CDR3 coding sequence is TGTGCCAGCAGCTCCCGACAGGGTGATTCCTACGAGCAGTACTTC. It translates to CASSSRQGDSYEQYF. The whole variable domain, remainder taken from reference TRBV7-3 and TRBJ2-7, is GAGVSQTPSNKVTEKGKYVELRCDPISGHTALYWYRQSLGQGPEFLIYFQGTGAADDSGLPNDRFFAVRPEGSVSTLKIQRTERGDSAVYLCASSSRQGDSYEQYFGPGTRLTVT.

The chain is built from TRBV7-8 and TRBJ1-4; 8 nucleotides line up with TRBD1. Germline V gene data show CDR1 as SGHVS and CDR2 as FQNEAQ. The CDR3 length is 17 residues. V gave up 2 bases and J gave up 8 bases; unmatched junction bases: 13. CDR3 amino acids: CASSLKGRGLEREKLFF. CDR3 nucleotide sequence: TGTGCCAGCAGCTTAAAAGGCAGGGGGCTGGAACGGGAAAAACTGTTTTTT. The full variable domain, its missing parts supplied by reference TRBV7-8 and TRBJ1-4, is GAGVSQSPRYKVAKRGQDVALRCDPISGHVSLFWYQQALGQGPEFLTYFQNEAQLDKSGLPSDRFFAERPEGSVSTLKIQRTQQEDSAVYLCASSLKGRGLEREKLFFGSGTQLSVL.

The CDR3 DNA reads as TGTGCCAGCAGTTCCGGACAGGGTAACACCTTC. Protein: CASSSGQGNTF. This chain uses TRBV27 with TRBJ1-2, with 8 bases matching TRBD1. The V and J ends lost 4 bases and 12 bases, in that order; junction bases with no gene match: 4. Per germline, CDR1 MNHEY and CDR2 SMNVEV (reference sequence). CDR3 length: 11 amino acids.

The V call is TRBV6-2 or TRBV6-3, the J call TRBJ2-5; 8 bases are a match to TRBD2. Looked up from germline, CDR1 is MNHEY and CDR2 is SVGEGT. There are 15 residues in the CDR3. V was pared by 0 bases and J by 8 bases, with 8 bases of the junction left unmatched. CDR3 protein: CASSYSTGRAGTQYF. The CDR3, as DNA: TGTGCCAGCAGTTACTCGACCGGGAGGGCCGGAACCCAGTACTTC.

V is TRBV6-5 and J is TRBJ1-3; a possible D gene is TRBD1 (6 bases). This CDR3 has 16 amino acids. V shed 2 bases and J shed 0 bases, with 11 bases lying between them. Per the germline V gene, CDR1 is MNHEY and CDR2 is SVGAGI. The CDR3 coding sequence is TGTGCCAGCAGTTACGGGGGGGCCCTCTCTGGAAACACCATATATTTT. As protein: CASSYGGALSGNTIYF.

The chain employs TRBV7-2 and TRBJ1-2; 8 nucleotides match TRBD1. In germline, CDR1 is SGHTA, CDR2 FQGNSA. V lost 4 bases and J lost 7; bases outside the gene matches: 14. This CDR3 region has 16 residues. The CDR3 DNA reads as TGTGCCAGCAGCTCTTCCCGGCGACAGGGGATAGGTGGCTACACCTTC. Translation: CASSSSRRQGIGGYTF.

DNA for the CDR3: TGTGCCAGCAGCTTAGGCAGGGGAAATGGCTACACCTTC. Its protein is CASSLGRGNGYTF. The rearrangement uses TRBV7-8 and TRBJ1-2; perhaps TRBD1 as D (6 bases). The CDR3 length is 13 residues. Per the germline V gene, CDR1 is SGHVS and CDR2 is FQNEAQ. The V gene lost 1 base and the J gene lost 6 bases, with 9 bases spanning the gap.

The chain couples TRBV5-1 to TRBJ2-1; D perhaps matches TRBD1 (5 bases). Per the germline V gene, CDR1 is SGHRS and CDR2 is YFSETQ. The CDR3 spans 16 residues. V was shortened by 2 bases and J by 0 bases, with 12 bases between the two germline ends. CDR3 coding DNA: TGCGCCAGCAGCTTCCAGGGTCTGAGCTCCTACAATGAGCAGTTCTTC. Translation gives CASSFQGLSSYNEQFF.